Sequencing of this T cell receptor beta chain was carried out in a study of vaccination and CD4 T cells after COVID-19. Looking at the study overall: From HCoV-229E, HCoV-OC43, HCoV-NL63 and SARS-CoV-2, overlapping spike peptides were used to stimulate the cells.

Germline CDR1 is MNHNS and CDR2 is SASEGT. V lost 7 bases and J lost 1, with 15 bases in between. The CDR3 has 15 residues. Study-wide points: Spike mono-reactivity was found in 304 of 307 vaccine-specific clones from convalescent patients. The cohort comprised relatively few convalescent patients, and no early post-infection timepoints were analyzed.

Sequenced with the Oncomine TCR Beta short-read assay was DNA taken from cultured CD4+ T cells. TCRdb used MiXCR to reprocess the PCR reads, holding one entry per CDR3 protein. Counted here are approximately 7,100 distinct CDR3 sequences, 30% to 45% occurring once; the ten biggest clones make up 40% to 45%. Concerning this clonotype: Its antigen is not identified.

As for treatment: roughly nine-day PBMC culture with coronavirus spike peptide pools or control peptides (ViraFEST assay). Samples of CD4+ T cells were obtained from the unexposed donor before the COVID-19 pandemic (2011-2018). For ViraFEST, peptide pools expanded antigen-specific T cells, after which the TCRs were sequenced. The V call is TRBV6-1, the J call TRBJ2-3, with D uncertain. The sequence came from a human donor in good health. Sequencing used CD4+ T cells from blood, cultured in vitro. CDR3 sequence reads: CASNPWAQGTDTQYF. Here the CDR3 DNA reads TGTGCCAGCAACCCCTGGGCCCAGGGCACAGATACGCAGTATTTT.